The 29 T cell receptor beta chains listed next were all sequenced from one sample in a study of low-dose radiotherapy and immunotherapy resistance in tumors. Covering alpha and beta chains, TRAV- and TRBV-specific primers were used for the first-strand cDNA. With a V-primer adapter and a constant-region primer, TCRs were amplified for 20 PCR cycles. TCRdb re-analysed the reads in MiXCR, keeping a single row per CDR3 protein. The sample carries 15,000 to 20,000 distinct CDR3 sequences, around three quarters recorded once. These receptors all come from a human donor with advanced metastatic prostate, ovarian, gallbladder or colorectal cancer (not recorded which). This table probably holds off-target reads from a library built for another chain.

The chain joins TRBV4-2 to TRBJ2-1, with 10 bases matching TRBD2. J gave up 6 bases and V 4 bases, and 9 bases lay outside the gene matches. The germline V gene has CDR1 LGHNA and CDR2 YNFKEQ. The CDR3 has 16 residues. Here the CDR3 reads CASSPTWSGGANEQFF. CDR3 nucleotide sequence: TGTGCCAGCAGCCCTACCTGGAGCGGGGGGGCCAATGAGCAGTTCTTC.

This clonotype has only a few counts. The genes are TRBV28 and TRBJ2-7; D remains unclear. Germline V lookup: CDR1 MDHEN, CDR2 SYDVKM. V lost 10 bases and J 6 bases, leaving 16 bases between the germline ends. This CDR3 is built from 12 residues. For the CDR3, the DNA is TGTGCCACCACGACTTCTTCCGGCGAGCAGTACTTC. It is translated as CATTTSSGEQYF.

The chain links TRBV19 to TRBJ2-1; TRBD2 aligns across 7 bases. After removal of 5 bases from V and 5 bases from J, the junction contained 18 bases not matched to a gene. The CDR3 has 18 amino acids. CDR1 is LNHDA and CDR2 is SQIVND in the germline V gene (reference sequence). The CDR3 nucleotides read TGTGCCAGTAGTCCCATGGTGGATCGGGGACTAAAACACAATGAGCAGTTCTTC. As protein: CASSPMVDRGLKHNEQFF.

V usage is TRBV5-6 and J usage is TRBJ2-7; D possibly corresponds to TRBD1 (6 bases). Between the trimmed V and J ends, which lost 4 bases and 6 bases, there was a span of 26 bases. CDR3 length: 17 residues. Per germline, CDR1 SGHDT and CDR2 YYEEEE. CDR3 bases: TGTGCCAGCAGCGTGGGATCTTCTACGCACAGGGTCGGCGAGCAGTACTTC. It is translated as CASSVGSSTHRVGEQYF.

The chain is built from TRBV5-5 and TRBJ2-2; 8 bases map to TRBD2. The germline gives CDR1 SGHKS, CDR2 YYEKEE (reference sequence). V trimming: 5 bases; J trimming: 0 bases; junction bases outside the gene matches: 9. The CDR3 has 17 amino acids. This CDR3 is CASRAPDGRANTGELFF. The CDR3 DNA reads as TGTGCCAGCAGGGCGCCTGACGGGAGGGCGAACACCGGGGAGCTGTTTTTT.

V gene TRBV28 combines with J gene TRBJ2-5; D is unclear. Germline CDR1 reads MDHEN; CDR2 reads SYDVKM. This CDR3 is 13 amino acids long. V shed 1 base and J shed 7 bases, with 10 bases lying between them. The CDR3: CASSLSMDRTQYF. The CDR3 DNA sequence: TGTGCCAGCAGTTTATCGATGGATAGGACCCAGTACTTC.

This clonotype was observed a few times. The chain couples TRBV28 to TRBJ2-1; D is ambiguous. In germline, CDR1 is MDHEN, CDR2 SYDVKM. This CDR3 is built from 15 residues. V gave up 5 bases and J gave up 3 bases, with 14 bases separating them. The DNA of the CDR3 is TGTGCCAGCAGTCAGCCGACTCCCAGCTACAATGAGCAGTTCTTC. Translated, it gives CASSQPTPSYNEQFF.

The chain uses TRBV18 and TRBJ2-7; perhaps TRBD1 as D (5 bases). The CDR3 sequence is 14 residues long. The germline V gene encodes CDR1 KGHSH and CDR2 LQKENI. V was trimmed by 1 base and J by 3 bases, leaving 10 bases between them. The CDR3 nucleotides read TGTGCCAGCTCACCACGGCAGGGAAACTACGAGCAGTACTTC. Protein: CASSPRQGNYEQYF.

The genes are TRBV11-2 and TRBJ2-5; D may be TRBD1 (6 bases). The CDR3 is 15 residues long. CDR1 and CDR2 (germline): SGHAT, FQNNGV. Between the trimmed V and J ends, which lost 5 bases and 1 base, there was a span of 14 bases. Here the CDR3 DNA reads TGTGCCAGCAGCGGTGTCAGGGGTATCCAAGAGACCCAGTACTTC. Translated, it gives CASSGVRGIQETQYF.

This sequence joins TRBV6-5 and TRBJ2-2, with D possibly matching TRBD1 (6 bases). The CDR3 is 12 amino acids. Trimming left V 5 bases short and J 6 bases short, with 7 bases between. From germline, CDR1 is MNHEY and CDR2 SVGAGI. CDR3 sequence reads: CASSNRAGELFF. CDR3 nucleotide sequence: TGTGCCAGCAGTAACAGGGCCGGGGAGCTGTTTTTT.

The chain recombines TRBV9 with TRBJ2-2, with 10 bases aligning to TRBD2. V gave up 3 bases and J gave up 7 bases; unmatched junction bases: 6. The CDR3 has 15 amino acids. CDR1 is SGDLS and CDR2 is YYNGEE in the germline V gene. The CDR3 nucleotides are TGTGCCAGCAGCGCCCGAACTAGCGGGAACGGGGAGCTGTTTTTT. Protein sequence: CASSARTSGNGELFF.

J is TRBJ1-4 and V is TRBV11-2; 9 bases match TRBD1. The germline V gene has CDR1 SGHAT and CDR2 FQNNGV. This CDR3 contains 17 residues. Trimming removed 0 bases from V and 1 base from J; junction bases left unmatched: 3. The DNA for the CDR3 is TGTGCCAGCAGCTTAGAGAGGGGACAGGGAACTAATGAAAAACTGTTTTTT. This sequence encodes CASSLERGQGTNEKLFF.

This clonotype has just a few counts. The chain joins TRBV6-2 or TRBV6-3 to TRBJ2-1; D perhaps matches TRBD2 (5 bases). This CDR3 spans 15 amino acids. The V and J ends lost 6 bases and 7 bases respectively, with 19 bases between them. Germline V gene data show CDR1 as MNHEY and CDR2 as SVGEGT. Here the CDR3 DNA reads TGTGCCAGCAGCTTAAACGGGGTGGGGTTGAATGAGCAGTTCTTC. Amino acid sequence: CASSLNGVGLNEQFF.

This CDR3 reads CASSLGSLNTGELFF. The CDR3 nucleotides read TGCGCCAGCAGCTTAGGTTCACTTAACACCGGGGAGCTGTTTTTT. The chain carries TRBV5-1 and TRBJ2-2; no definite D call. In germline, CDR1 is SGHRS, CDR2 YFSETQ. The V and J ends lost 2 bases and 2 bases respectively, with 10 bases between them. The CDR3 loop spans 15 amino acids.

This clonotype was counted a few times. V and J are TRBV6-1 and TRBJ2-2; no firm D call. The V end was cut by 11 bases, the J end by 3 bases, with 10 bases between. CDR1 is MNHNS and CDR2 is SASEGT in the germline V gene. The CDR3 covers 12 residues. This CDR3 is CASATDTGELFF. The CDR3 DNA is TGTGCCTCCGCGACTGACACCGGGGAGCTGTTTTTT.

The V gene is TRBV2, the J gene TRBJ2-1, with 8 bases identical to TRBD2. The CDR3 is 14 amino acids. The junction had 4 bases not matched to a gene; V was cut back by 7 bases and J by 2 bases. Germline loops: CDR1 SNHLY, CDR2 FYNNEI. The CDR3 nucleotides are TGTGCCAGCACGCGGGGGGCTACCTACAATGAGCAGTTCTTC. Amino acids: CASTRGATYNEQFF.

The sample holds a few counts of this clonotype. For the CDR3, the DNA is TGTGCCACCCGAAGGGGTGTGGACTACAATGAGCAGTTCTTC. Its protein is CATRRGVDYNEQFF. The chain uses TRBV6-8 and TRBJ2-1, with TRBD1 as a possible D gene (5 bases). The V gene lost 10 bases and the J gene lost 3 bases, with 16 bases spanning the gap. Looked up from germline, CDR1 is MNHGY and CDR2 is SAAAGT. This CDR3 region has 14 residues.

V and J are TRBV7-8 and TRBJ2-1, with 14 bases matching TRBD2. This CDR3 spans 17 amino acids. The V and J ends lost 6 bases and 9 bases, in that order; junction bases with no gene match: 13. The germline CDR1 and CDR2 sequences are SGHVS and FQNEAQ. CDR3 loop: CASRKRLAGGPVVEQFF. CDR3 DNA sequence: TGTGCCAGCAGAAAAAGACTAGCGGGAGGGCCGGTCGTTGAGCAGTTCTTC.

This sequence joins TRBV28 and TRBJ2-3, with D perhaps TRBD2 (5 bases). Germline loops: CDR1 MDHEN, CDR2 SYDVKM. This CDR3 is built from 13 residues. Trimming took 4 bases from V and 2 from J, leaving 7 bases between them. In nucleotides, the CDR3 is TGTGCCAGCAGTTCCGGGGACACAGATACGCAGTATTTT. Amino acid sequence: CASSSGDTDTQYF.

This chain uses TRBV30 with TRBJ2-4; D is possibly TRBD1 (5 bases). The length of the CDR3 is 13 residues. The ends were cut back, 4 bases at V and 3 bases at J, with 10 bases in the middle. Per the germline V gene, CDR1 is GTSNPN and CDR2 is SVGIG (reference sequence). The CDR3 protein is CAWKGVGKNIQYF. CDR3 DNA sequence: TGTGCCTGGAAAGGGGTTGGCAAAAACATTCAGTACTTC.

The chain uses TRBV9 and TRBJ1-6; D possibly corresponds to TRBD1 (5 bases). V was clipped by 4 bases and J by 9 bases, with 17 bases between them. Germline V gene lookup returns CDR1 SGDLS and CDR2 YYNGEE. The CDR3 extends over 15 amino acids. CDR3 residues: CASSLSLGGTSPLHF. In DNA form, the CDR3 reads TGTGCCAGCAGCTTATCACTGGGGGGAACTTCACCCCTCCACTTT.

This chain connects TRBV7-6 to TRBJ1-1; D unresolved. V shed 1 base and J shed 4 bases, with 10 bases lying between them. The germline V gene has CDR1 SGHVS and CDR2 FNYEAQ. The CDR3 runs 14 residues. The CDR3 DNA follows: TGTGCCAGCAGCTTAGGAAGGGCGAGCACTGAAGCTTTCTTT. This encodes CASSLGRASTEAFF.

The chain has TRBV29-1 and TRBJ2-5; 8 bases line up with TRBD2. Germline V gene sequence: CDR1 SQVTM, CDR2 ANQGSEA. Trimming removed 4 bases from V and 5 bases from J; junction bases left unmatched: 9. The length of the CDR3 is 14 residues. This chain's CDR3 is CSVVQSGGGETQYF. The CDR3, as DNA: TGCAGCGTTGTACAGTCGGGGGGGGGTGAGACCCAGTACTTC.

The sample holds a few counts of this clonotype. The chain employs TRBV6-5 and TRBJ2-5; D unclear. Trimming pared 4 bases from V and 1 base from J, leaving 10 bases between. Germline CDR1 reads MNHEY; CDR2 reads SVGAGI. The CDR3 consists of 14 residues. The CDR3 nucleotides are TGTGCCAGCAGTTCAAGCCAGACCCAAGAGACCCAGTACTTC. Translation: CASSSSQTQETQYF.

V and J are TRBV4-2 and TRBJ2-3, with 11 bases that match TRBD2. Unmatched junction bases numbered 5, after V lost 1 base and J lost 5 bases. The CDR3 totals 16 residues. Per the germline V gene, CDR1 is LGHNA and CDR2 is YNFKEQ. CDR3 residues: CASSQASSGGQDTQYF. The CDR3 DNA reads as TGTGCCAGCAGCCAAGCGTCTAGCGGGGGGCAAGATACGCAGTATTTT.

This rearrangement joins TRBV28 to TRBJ2-1, with unresolved D. The V gene lost 3 bases and the J gene lost 4 bases, with 10 bases spanning the gap. Germline CDR1 is MDHEN and CDR2 is SYDVKM. This CDR3 is 14 amino acids long. CDR3 amino acids: CASSLGPVYNEQFF. The DNA of the CDR3 is TGTGCCAGCAGTTTGGGTCCCGTTTACAATGAGCAGTTCTTC.

This clonotype was found a few times. V is TRBV20-1 and J is TRBJ2-3, with TRBD2 identical over 12 bases. The length of the CDR3 is 15 residues. CDR1 is DFQATT, CDR2 SNEGSKA, per germline (reference sequence). The V gene end was trimmed by 1 base and the J gene end by 6 bases; junction bases not matched to a gene: 5. The CDR3 protein is CSARGGTSGRDTQYF. The CDR3 coding sequence is TGCAGTGCTAGAGGGGGTACTAGCGGGAGGGATACGCAGTATTTT.

This clonotype was observed a handful of times. The chain combines TRBV24-1 with TRBJ1-2, with 7 nucleotides matching TRBD1. Germline trimming cut 3 bases from V and 6 bases from J; bases unmatched to any gene: 9. The CDR3 totals 15 residues. Germline V gives CDR1 KGHDR, CDR2 SFDVKD. CDR3 sequence reads: CATSDPRQGSDGYTF. CDR3 coding DNA: TGTGCCACCAGTGATCCGCGACAGGGATCTGATGGCTACACCTTC.

The chain has TRBV12-3 or TRBV12-4 and TRBJ2-1; TRBD2 matches 10 bases. J lost 9 bases, V lost 6 bases, and 8 bases had no gene match. This CDR3 has 14 amino acids. The CDR3 sequence: CASRIGTSVTEQFF. The DNA of the CDR3 is TGTGCCAGCAGAATCGGGACTAGCGTAACTGAGCAGTTCTTC.